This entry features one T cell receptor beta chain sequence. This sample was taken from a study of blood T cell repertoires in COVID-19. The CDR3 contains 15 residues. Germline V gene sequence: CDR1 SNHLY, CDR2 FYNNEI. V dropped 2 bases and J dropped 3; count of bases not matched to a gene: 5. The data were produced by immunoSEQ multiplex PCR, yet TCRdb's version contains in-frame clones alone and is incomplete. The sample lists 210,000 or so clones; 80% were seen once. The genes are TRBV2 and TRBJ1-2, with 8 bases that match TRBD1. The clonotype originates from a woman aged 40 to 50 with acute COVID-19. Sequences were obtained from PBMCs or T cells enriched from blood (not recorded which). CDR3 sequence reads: CASSESRQGYYGYTF. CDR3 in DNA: TGTGCCAGCAGTGAATCGCGACAGGGGTACTATGGCTACACCTTC.